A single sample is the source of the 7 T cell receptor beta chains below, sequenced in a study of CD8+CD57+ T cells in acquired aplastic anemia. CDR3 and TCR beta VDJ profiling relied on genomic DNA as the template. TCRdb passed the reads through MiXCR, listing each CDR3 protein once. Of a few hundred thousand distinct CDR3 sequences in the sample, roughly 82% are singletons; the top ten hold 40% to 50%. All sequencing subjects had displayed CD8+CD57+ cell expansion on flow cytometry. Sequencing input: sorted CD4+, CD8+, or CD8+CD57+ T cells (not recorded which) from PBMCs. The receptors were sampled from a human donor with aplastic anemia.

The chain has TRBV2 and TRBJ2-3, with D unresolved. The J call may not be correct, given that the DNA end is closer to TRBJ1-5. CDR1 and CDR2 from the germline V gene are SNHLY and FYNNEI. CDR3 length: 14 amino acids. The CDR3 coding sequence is TGTGCCAGCAGTGATGCGGGTAGTAATCAGACGCAGCATTTT. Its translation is CASSDAGSNQTQHF.

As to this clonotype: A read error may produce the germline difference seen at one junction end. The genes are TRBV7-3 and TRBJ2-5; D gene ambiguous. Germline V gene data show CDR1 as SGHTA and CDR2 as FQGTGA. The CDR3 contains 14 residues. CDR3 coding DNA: TGCCCAGCTTATCTACGAGCAGTACATCGGGCCGGGCACTTC. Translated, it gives CPAYLRAVHRAGHF.

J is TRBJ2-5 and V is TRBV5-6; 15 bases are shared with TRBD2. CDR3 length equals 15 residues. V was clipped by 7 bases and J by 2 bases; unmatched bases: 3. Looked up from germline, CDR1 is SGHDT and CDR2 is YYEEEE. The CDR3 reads CASGLAGGSQETQYF. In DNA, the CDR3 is TGTGCCAGCGGACTAGCGGGGGGGTCTCAAGAGACCCAGTACTTC.

CDR3 sequence reads: CASSEDSSSGNTIYF. As DNA, the CDR3 is TGTGCCAGCAGTGAGGACAGTTCCTCTGGAAACACCATATATTTT. The chain links TRBV6-1 to TRBJ1-3, with a tentative D call TRBD1 (6 bases). V lost 3 bases and J 0 bases, leaving 9 bases between the germline ends. Germline-derived CDR1 and CDR2 are MNHNS and SASEGT. There are 15 residues in the CDR3.

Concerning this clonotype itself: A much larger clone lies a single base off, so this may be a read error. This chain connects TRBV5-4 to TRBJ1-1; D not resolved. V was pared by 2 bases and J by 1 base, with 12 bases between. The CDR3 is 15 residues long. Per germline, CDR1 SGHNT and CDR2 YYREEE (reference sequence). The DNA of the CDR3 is TGTGCCAGCAGCTTAACTATGGCAGGGAACACTGAAGCTTTCTTT. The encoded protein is CASSLTMAGNTEAFF.

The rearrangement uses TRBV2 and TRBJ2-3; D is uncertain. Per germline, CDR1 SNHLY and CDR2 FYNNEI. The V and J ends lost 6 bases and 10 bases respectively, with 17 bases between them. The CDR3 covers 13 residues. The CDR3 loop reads CASRDGEPLPQYF. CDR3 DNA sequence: TGTGCCAGCAGGGACGGAGAGCCACTACCGCAGTATTTT.

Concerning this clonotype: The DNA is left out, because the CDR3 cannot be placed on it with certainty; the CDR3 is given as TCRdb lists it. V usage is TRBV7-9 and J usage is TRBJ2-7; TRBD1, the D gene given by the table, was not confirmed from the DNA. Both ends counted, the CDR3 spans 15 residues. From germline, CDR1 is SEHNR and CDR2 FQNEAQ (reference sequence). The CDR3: CASSLVPRELFFEYF.